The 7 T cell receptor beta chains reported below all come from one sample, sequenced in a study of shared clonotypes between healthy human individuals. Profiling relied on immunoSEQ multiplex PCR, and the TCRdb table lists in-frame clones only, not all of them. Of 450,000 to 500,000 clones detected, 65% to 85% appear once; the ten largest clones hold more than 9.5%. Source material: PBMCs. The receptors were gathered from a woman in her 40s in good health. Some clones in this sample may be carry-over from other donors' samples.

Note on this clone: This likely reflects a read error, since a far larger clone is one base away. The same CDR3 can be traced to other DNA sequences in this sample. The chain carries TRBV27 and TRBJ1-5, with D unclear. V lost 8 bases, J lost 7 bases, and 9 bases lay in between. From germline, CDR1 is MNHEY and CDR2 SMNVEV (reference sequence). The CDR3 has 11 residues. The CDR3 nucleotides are TGTGCCAGCGGCCTCAACCAGCCCCAGCATTTT. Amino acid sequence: CASGLNQPQHF.

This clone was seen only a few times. The CDR3 spells CASSEDLSGTEAFF. CDR3 bases: TGCGCCAGCAGCGAAGACCTTAGCGGCACTGAAGCTTTCTTT. The chain has TRBV5-1 and TRBJ1-1; D remains unclear. V lost 4 bases and J 4 bases, leaving 14 bases between the germline ends. Germline V CDR1 and CDR2: SGHRS, YFSETQ. The CDR3 has 14 amino acids.

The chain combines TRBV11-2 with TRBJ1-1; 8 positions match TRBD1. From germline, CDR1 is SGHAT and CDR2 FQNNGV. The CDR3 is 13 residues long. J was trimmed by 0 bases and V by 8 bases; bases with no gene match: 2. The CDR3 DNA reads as TGTGCCAGCGACAGGGGATTGAACACTGAAGCTTTCTTT. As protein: CASDRGLNTEAFF.

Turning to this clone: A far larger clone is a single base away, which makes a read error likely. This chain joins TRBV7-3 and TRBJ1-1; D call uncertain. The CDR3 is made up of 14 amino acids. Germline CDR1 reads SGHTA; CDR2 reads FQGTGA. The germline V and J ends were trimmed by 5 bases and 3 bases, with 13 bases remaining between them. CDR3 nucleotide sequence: TGTGCCAGCAGCCAAGACGTCTCAGACACTGAAGCTTTCTTT. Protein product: CASSQDVSDTEAFF.

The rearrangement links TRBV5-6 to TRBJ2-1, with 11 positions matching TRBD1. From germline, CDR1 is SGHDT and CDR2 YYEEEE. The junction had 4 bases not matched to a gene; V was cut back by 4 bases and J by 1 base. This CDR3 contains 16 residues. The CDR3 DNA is TGTGCCAGCAGCGAAGGGACAGGGGGTTCCTACAATGAGCAGTTCTTC. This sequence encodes CASSEGTGGSYNEQFF.

CDR3 sequence reads: CASSPDAGADYGYTF. CDR3 nucleotides: TGTGCCAGCTCACCTGATGCCGGGGCGGACTATGGCTACACCTTC. This rearrangement joins TRBV18 to TRBJ1-2; TRBD1 might be the D (5 bases). Trimming took 3 bases from V and 3 from J, leaving 14 bases between them. Germline assignment: CDR1 KGHSH and CDR2 LQKENI. The CDR3 consists of 15 residues.

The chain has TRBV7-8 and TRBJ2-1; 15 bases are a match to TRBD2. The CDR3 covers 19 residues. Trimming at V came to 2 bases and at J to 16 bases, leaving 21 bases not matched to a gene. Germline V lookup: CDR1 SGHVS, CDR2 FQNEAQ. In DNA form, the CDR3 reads TGTGCCAGCAGCTTAACCATGGGACTAGCGGGAGGACCTAGGCTCGAGCTTTTCTTC. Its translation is CASSLTMGLAGGPRLELFF.